The 21 T cell receptor beta chains below were found in one sample sequenced in a study of T-cell reconstitution after alpha-beta-depleted transplantation in children. The TCRbeta library incorporated unique molecular identifiers. TCRdb ran MiXCR on the PCR reads and lists one entry per CDR3 protein. The sample lists under 450,000 distinct CDR3 sequences; around 15% were seen once. The sequenced sample was PBMCs, mostly from graft donor cells, obtained 360 days after TCRalphabeta/CD19-depleted stem cell transplant. The source is a boy in the first two years of life who had a stem cell transplant for Wiskott-Aldrich syndrome, so the T cells may come from the graft donor.

Only a few counts were recorded for this clonotype. The V gene is TRBV7-8, the J gene TRBJ1-1, with D possibly TRBD1 on 5 matching bases. The germline V gene encodes CDR1 SGHVS and CDR2 FQNEAQ. V was trimmed by 6 bases and J by 3 bases, leaving 8 bases between them. The CDR3 has 12 residues. DNA for the CDR3: TGTGCCAGCAGGGAGGGGTACACTGAAGCTTTCTTT. This codes for CASREGYTEAFF.

The chain joins TRBV10-3 to TRBJ2-7; maybe TRBD1 (5 bases). Germline V gene data show CDR1 as ENHRY and CDR2 as SYGVKD. Trimming cost V 3 bases and J 4 bases, with 16 bases left between them. The CDR3 has 15 amino acids. The CDR3 is CAISDSGQGSYEQYF. In nucleotides, the CDR3 is TGTGCCATCAGTGATTCAGGGCAGGGTAGTTACGAGCAGTACTTC.

CDR3 sequence: CASATFLTGGETQYF. Here the CDR3 DNA reads TGCGCCAGCGCCACCTTCCTAACAGGGGGGGAGACCCAGTACTTC. The V call is TRBV5-1, the J call TRBJ2-5, with 8 bases fitting TRBD1. The length of the CDR3 is 15 residues. V shed 7 bases and J 5 bases; nucleotides not matched to a gene: 13. CDR1 and CDR2 (germline): SGHRS, YFSETQ.

The chain recombines TRBV12-3 or TRBV12-4 with TRBJ2-7; D gene unclear. Trimming pared 6 bases from V and 1 base from J, leaving 16 bases between. This CDR3 has 15 residues. CDR3 nucleotide sequence: TGTGCCAGCAGCTCCCGTCCCCCTCGGTCCTACGAGCAGTACTTC. Amino acids: CASSSRPPRSYEQYF.

The rearrangement joins TRBV12-3 or TRBV12-4 to TRBJ2-2, with 7 bases that match TRBD1. The junction had 13 bases not matched to a gene; V was cut back by 5 bases and J by 7 bases. The CDR3 is 16 amino acids. CDR3 DNA: TGTGCCAGCAGTCACCGGGACAGTCATCGTCGCGGGGAGCTGTTTTTT. Amino acids: CASSHRDSHRRGELFF.

As for this clonotype: A junction end diverges from the germline sequence, so it may reflect a read error. The CDR3 DNA reads as TGTTCCAGCAGGAGACGGGGAACCCAAGAGACCCAGTACTTC. Its translation: CSSRRRGTQETQYF. This chain joins TRBV5-5 and TRBJ2-5; TRBD2 might be the D (5 bases). The CDR3 is 14 residues long. Looked up from germline, CDR1 is SGHKS and CDR2 is YYEKEE (reference sequence).

V and J are TRBV7-7 and TRBJ2-1; 8 bases are shared with TRBD1. Germline CDR1 and CDR2: SSHAT and FNYEAQ (reference sequence). This CDR3 comprises 14 residues. The ends lost 5 bases at V and 7 bases at J; junction bases unmatched: 7. The chain's CDR3 is CASSPGQVANEQFF. The CDR3 DNA sequence: TGTGCCAGCAGCCCGGGACAGGTTGCTAATGAGCAGTTCTTC.

This clonotype was detected only a few times. The J gene is TRBJ1-2, the V gene TRBV27, with D perhaps matching TRBD1 (6 bases). Germline V CDR1 and CDR2: MNHEY, SMNVEV (reference sequence). CDR3 length: 13 amino acids. The germline V and J ends were trimmed by 5 bases and 4 bases, with 11 bases remaining between them. The CDR3 DNA reads as TGTGCCAGCAGTCTCCACAGGGCCTATGGCTACACCTTC. Protein: CASSLHRAYGYTF.

The chain links TRBV20-1 to TRBJ2-5; tentatively, D is TRBD1 (5 bases). Germline V lookup: CDR1 DFQATT, CDR2 SNEGSKA (reference sequence). Trimming left V 4 bases short and J 5 bases short, with 17 bases between. This CDR3 spans 14 amino acids. The CDR3 loop reads CSATGRSKGETQYF. CDR3 coding DNA: TGCAGTGCTACTGGCAGGTCCAAGGGGGAGACCCAGTACTTC.

On this clonotype itself: This may stem from a read error, because a much larger clone lies one nucleotide away. The V gene is TRBV5-1, the J gene TRBJ2-7; tentatively, D is TRBD2 (5 bases). Germline CDR1 SGHRS, CDR2 YFSETQ. V lost 4 bases and J lost 3, with 17 bases in between. The CDR3 runs 15 residues. The DNA of the CDR3 is TGCGCCAGCAGCGTGCACGCCGGGATCAACTACGAGCAGTACTTC. This codes for CASSVHAGINYEQYF.

The rearrangement joins TRBV27 to TRBJ2-1; the match to TRBD1 covers 8 bases. V lost 4 bases and J lost 8; bases outside the gene matches: 7. Germline lookup yields CDR1 MNHEY and CDR2 SMNVEV (reference sequence). CDR3 length: 14 residues. The chain's CDR3 is CASSSGQEIDEQFF. DNA for the CDR3: TGTGCCAGCAGTTCGGGACAGGAGATCGATGAGCAGTTCTTC.

This clonotype was counted a few times. The chain combines TRBV11-2 with TRBJ2-7, with D tentatively TRBD1 (5 bases). Germline V lookup: CDR1 SGHAT, CDR2 FQNNGV. The CDR3 totals 15 residues. V lost 5 bases and J lost 0, with 14 bases in between. CDR3 DNA: TGTGCCAGCAGCCCAGGGTGGTTTAGCTCCTACGAGCAGTACTTC. This translates into CASSPGWFSSYEQYF.

In this sample, this clonotype turned up a few times. This chain connects TRBV29-1 to TRBJ2-3; D is unclear. Germline-derived CDR1 and CDR2 are SQVTM and ANQGSEA. Trimming took off 7 bases at V and 0 bases at J, with 5 bases between the two ends. The CDR3 has 11 residues. CDR3 amino acids: CSGASTDTQYF. The CDR3 nucleotides are TGCAGCGGGGCTAGCACAGATACGCAGTATTTT.

This clonotype was seen a handful of times. The chain couples TRBV25-1 to TRBJ2-3, with TRBD1 identical over 7 bases. The CDR3 has 14 amino acids. CDR1 is MGHDK, CDR2 SYGVNS, per germline. V lost 4 bases to trimming and J lost 1 base; unmatched junction nucleotides: 2. The chain's CDR3 is CASSVGTGTDTQYF. The CDR3 coding sequence is TGTGCCAGCAGTGTCGGGACAGGCACAGATACGCAGTATTTT.

This clonotype was detected only a few times. The chain links TRBV12-3 or TRBV12-4 to TRBJ1-1; D may be TRBD1 (5 bases). Trimming shortened V by 8 bases and J by 1 base, and 20 bases separated the two germline ends. CDR3 length: 16 residues. CDR3 in DNA: TGTGCCAGCTCAGTTTCGGCGGGACGGCAGAACACTGAAGCTTTCTTT. This encodes CASSVSAGRQNTEAFF.

The chain carries TRBV7-9 and TRBJ2-7; D is perhaps TRBD2 (6 bases). Germline CDR1 SEHNR, CDR2 FQNEAQ (reference sequence). The CDR3 sequence is 13 residues long. V was shortened by 5 bases and J by 5 bases, with 13 bases between the two germline ends. The CDR3 reads CASSQIGGNEQYF. In DNA, the CDR3 is TGTGCCAGCAGCCAGATTGGGGGGAACGAGCAGTACTTC. The full variable domain, completed using reference TRBV7-9 and TRBJ2-7, is DTGVSQNPRHKITKRGQNVTFRCDPISEHNRLYWYRQTLGQGPEFLTYFQNEAQLEKSRLLSDRFSAERPKGSFSTLEIQRTEQGDSAMYLCASSQIGGNEQYFGPGTRLTVT.

The genes are TRBV4-2 and TRBJ2-3; D is unclear. V was shortened by 1 base and J by 7 bases, with 9 bases between the two germline ends. Germline V CDR1 and CDR2: LGHNA, YNFKEQ. The CDR3 consists of 13 residues. CDR3: CASSQAARNTQYF. Written as DNA, the CDR3 is TGTGCCAGCAGCCAAGCCGCGAGAAATACGCAGTATTTT.

The sample holds a few counts of this clonotype. The V call is TRBV5-1, the J call TRBJ2-1; D call uncertain. CDR3 length equals 13 residues. CDR1 is SGHRS and CDR2 is YFSETQ in the germline V gene. Trimming stripped 1 base from V and 7 bases from J, with 9 bases between. Written as DNA, the CDR3 is TGCGCCAGCAGCTTGTACCTCGGAAATGAGCAGTTCTTC. It codes for CASSLYLGNEQFF.

The CDR3: CSARPGTFPYEQYF. The CDR3 DNA is TGCAGTGCTAGACCTGGGACATTCCCCTACGAGCAGTACTTC. The rearrangement joins TRBV20-1 to TRBJ2-7; D may be TRBD1 (6 bases). Trimming removed 2 bases at V and 2 bases at J, with 13 bases between. Germline assignment: CDR1 DFQATT and CDR2 SNEGSKA (reference sequence). The CDR3 extends over 14 amino acids.

This clonotype has just a few counts. The chain uses TRBV5-1 and TRBJ2-7, with TRBD2 matching 7 bases. This CDR3 spans 17 amino acids. Germline V gives CDR1 SGHRS, CDR2 YFSETQ. J was trimmed by 3 bases and V by 0 bases; bases with no gene match: 12. CDR3 protein: CASSLGPRGGGSYEQYF. The CDR3 DNA reads as TGCGCCAGCAGCTTGGGCCCCCGGGGTGGCGGGAGCTACGAGCAGTACTTC.

The chain is built from TRBV5-1 and TRBJ2-3, with D hard to call. V was pared by 4 bases and J by 4 bases, with 13 bases between. The germline CDR1 and CDR2 sequences are SGHRS and YFSETQ. CDR3 length: 14 residues. The DNA for the CDR3 is TGCGCCAGCAGCCCGGACCCAGCGCCAGATACGCAGTATTTT. It codes for CASSPDPAPDTQYF.